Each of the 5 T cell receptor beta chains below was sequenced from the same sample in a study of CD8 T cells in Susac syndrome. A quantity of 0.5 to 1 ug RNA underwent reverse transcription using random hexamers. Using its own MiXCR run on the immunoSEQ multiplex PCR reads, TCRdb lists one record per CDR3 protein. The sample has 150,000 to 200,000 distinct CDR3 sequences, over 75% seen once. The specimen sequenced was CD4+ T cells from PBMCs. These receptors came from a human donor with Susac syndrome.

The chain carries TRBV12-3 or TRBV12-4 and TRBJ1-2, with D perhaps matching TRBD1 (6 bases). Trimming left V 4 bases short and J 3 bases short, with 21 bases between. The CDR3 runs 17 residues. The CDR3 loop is CASSSGMRDTKYYGYTF. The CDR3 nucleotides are TGTGCCAGCAGTTCCGGGATGAGGGACACAAAGTACTATGGCTACACCTTC.

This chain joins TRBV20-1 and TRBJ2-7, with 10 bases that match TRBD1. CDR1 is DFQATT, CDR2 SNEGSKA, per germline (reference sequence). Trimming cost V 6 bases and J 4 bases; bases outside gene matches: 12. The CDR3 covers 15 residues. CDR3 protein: CSAAMVRTGGYEQYF. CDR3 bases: TGCAGTGCGGCCATGGTCAGGACAGGGGGGTACGAGCAGTACTTC.

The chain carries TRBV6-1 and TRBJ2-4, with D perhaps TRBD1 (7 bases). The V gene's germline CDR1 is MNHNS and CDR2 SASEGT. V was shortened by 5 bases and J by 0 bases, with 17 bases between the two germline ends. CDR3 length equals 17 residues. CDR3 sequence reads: CASSLRDSILAKNIQYF. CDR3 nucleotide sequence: TGTGCCAGCAGTCTGCGGGACAGCATTCTAGCCAAAAACATTCAGTACTTC.

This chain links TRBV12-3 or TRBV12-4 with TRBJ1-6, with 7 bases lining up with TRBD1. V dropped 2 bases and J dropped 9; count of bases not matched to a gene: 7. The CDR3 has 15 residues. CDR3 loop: CASSLSEGARSPLHF. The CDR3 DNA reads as TGTGCCAGCAGTTTATCGGAGGGGGCTCGTTCACCCCTCCACTTT.

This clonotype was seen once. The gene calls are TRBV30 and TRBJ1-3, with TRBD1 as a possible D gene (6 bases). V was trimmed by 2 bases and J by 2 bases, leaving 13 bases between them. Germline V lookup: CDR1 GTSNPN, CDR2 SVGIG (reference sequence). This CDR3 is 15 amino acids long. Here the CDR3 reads CAWSPRTVTGNTIYF. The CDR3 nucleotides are TGTGCCTGGAGTCCTAGGACAGTGACTGGAAACACCATATATTTT.